Below, 2 T cell receptor beta chains from the same sample are listed, as sequenced in a study of CD8+ T cells in alopecia areata (dated by TCRdb to the late 2010s). The method was the immunoSEQ multiplex PCR assay. RNA was extracted from all samples and reverse transcribed into cDNA, which served as template for TCR sequencing. In its TCRdb copy, this immuneACCESS table keeps in-frame sequences only and misses some clones. Where compared with another copy, unresolved V genes explain less than half of these, and the others have no known cause. The sample data list around 120,000 clones, and more than 30% of these were observed just once. The top ten clonotypes cover approximately 2.8% of the sample. Sequencing was carried out using CD4+ T cells sorted from blood. Receptor source: a human donor with alopecia areata.

The rearrangement links TRBV29-1 to TRBJ2-7; D gene uncertain. The CDR3 spans 13 residues. V was cut by 4 bases and J by 0 bases, with 10 bases left in between. Germline V gene lookup returns CDR1 SQVTM and CDR2 ANQGSEA. In DNA form, the CDR3 reads TGCAGCGTTGTGGGCAGATTCTCCTACGAGCAGTACTTC. Amino acid sequence: CSVVGRFSYEQYF.

The chain joins TRBV30 to TRBJ2-3; D gene ambiguous. CDR1 and CDR2 (germline): GTSNPN, SVGIG (reference sequence). The germline V and J ends were trimmed by 3 bases and 3 bases, with 7 bases remaining between them. The CDR3 is made up of 12 amino acids. The CDR3 here is CAWSWGTDTQYF. The CDR3 DNA sequence: TGTGCCTGGAGCTGGGGTACAGATACGCAGTATTTT.